Below are 5 T cell receptor beta chains sequenced from a single sample in a study of cytomegalovirus exposure and HLA in healthy donors. This PCR relied on a set of 60 Vbeta primers and 13 Jbeta primers. The data were produced by immunoSEQ multiplex PCR, yet TCRdb's version contains in-frame clones alone and is incomplete. The sample contains 100,000 to 150,000 clones, 78% of which appear only once. What was sequenced was PBMCs. All receptors derive from a man younger than 40 in good health and CMV-seropositive.

V and J are TRBV9 and TRBJ2-1; 11 bases agree with TRBD2. Germline CDR1 and CDR2: SGDLS and YYNGEE. J gave up 9 bases and V 1 base, and 9 bases lay outside the gene matches. The CDR3 loop spans 16 amino acids. The CDR3 region is CASSVSPSGRQGEQFF. Written as DNA, the CDR3 is TGTGCCAGCAGCGTAAGCCCTAGCGGGAGGCAGGGTGAGCAGTTCTTC.

The chain links TRBV6-6 to TRBJ1-5, with D uncertain. Per germline, CDR1 MNHNY and CDR2 SVGAGI (reference sequence). V gave up 1 base and J gave up 0 bases, with 10 bases separating them. The CDR3 extends over 16 amino acids. In nucleotides, the CDR3 is TGTGCCAGCAGTTACTACCGACTGGTTAGCAATCAGCCCCAGCATTTT. Translation: CASSYYRLVSNQPQHF.

This chain links TRBV10-3 with TRBJ2-1; 11 bases align to TRBD2. The CDR3 loop spans 18 amino acids. CDR1 is ENHRY and CDR2 is SYGVKD in the germline V gene. The ends lost 7 bases at V and 4 bases at J; junction bases unmatched: 15. As DNA, the CDR3 is TGTGCCATCACTCAAGGGGGGGAGACTAGCGGGGTTTACAATGAGCAGTTCTTC. This translates into CAITQGGETSGVYNEQFF.

V is TRBV28 and J is TRBJ1-5; no definite D call. V was clipped by 8 bases and J by 3 bases, with 8 bases between them. The CDR3 sequence is 12 residues long. Per germline, CDR1 MDHEN and CDR2 SYDVKM. The CDR3 protein is CASHSNNQPQHF. The DNA for the CDR3 is TGTGCCAGCCACTCCAACAATCAGCCCCAGCATTTT.

This chain uses TRBV29-1 with TRBJ2-7, with no clear D. Germline V lookup: CDR1 SQVTM, CDR2 ANQGSEA. The CDR3 consists of 11 residues. V was trimmed by 5 bases and J by 1 base, leaving 6 bases between them. CDR3: CSVRLSYEQYF. CDR3 DNA: TGCAGCGTTAGACTTTCCTACGAGCAGTACTTC.